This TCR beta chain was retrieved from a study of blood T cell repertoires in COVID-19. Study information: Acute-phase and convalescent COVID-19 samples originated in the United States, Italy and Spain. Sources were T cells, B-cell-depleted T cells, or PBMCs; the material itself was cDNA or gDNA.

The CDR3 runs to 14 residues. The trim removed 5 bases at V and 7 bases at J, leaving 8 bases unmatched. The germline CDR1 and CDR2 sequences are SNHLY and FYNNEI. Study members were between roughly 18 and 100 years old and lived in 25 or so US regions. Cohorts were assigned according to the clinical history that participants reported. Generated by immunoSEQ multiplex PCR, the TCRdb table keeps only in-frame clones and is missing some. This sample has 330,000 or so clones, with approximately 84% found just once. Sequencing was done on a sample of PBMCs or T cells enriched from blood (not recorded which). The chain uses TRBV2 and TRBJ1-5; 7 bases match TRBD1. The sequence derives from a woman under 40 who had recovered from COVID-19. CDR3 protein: CASSFTGVGQPQHF. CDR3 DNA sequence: TGTGCCAGCAGTTTTACAGGGGTCGGGCAGCCCCAGCATTTT.